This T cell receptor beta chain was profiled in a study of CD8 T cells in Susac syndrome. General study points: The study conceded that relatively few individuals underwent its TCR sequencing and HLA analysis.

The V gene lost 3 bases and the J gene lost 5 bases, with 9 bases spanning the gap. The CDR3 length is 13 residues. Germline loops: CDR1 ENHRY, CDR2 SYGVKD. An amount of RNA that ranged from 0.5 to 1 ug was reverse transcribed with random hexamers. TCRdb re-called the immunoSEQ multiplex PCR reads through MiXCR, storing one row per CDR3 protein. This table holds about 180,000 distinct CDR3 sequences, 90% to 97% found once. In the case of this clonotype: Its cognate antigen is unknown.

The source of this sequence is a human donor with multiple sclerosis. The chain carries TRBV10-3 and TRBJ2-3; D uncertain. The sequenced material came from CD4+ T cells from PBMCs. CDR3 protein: CAISDLRRDTQYF. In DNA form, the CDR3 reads TGTGCCATCAGTGATCTCAGAAGAGATACGCAGTATTTT.